The clone carrying this T cell receptor (beta chain) appeared many times. Its antigen is unidentified. The data originate from a study of blood T cells in healthy people across ages. A J-beta primer mix and a sample-barcoded 5' primer were used in a second PCR of about 6 to 12 cycles. TCRdb reprocessed the 5' RACE reads with MiXCR, giving one entry per CDR3 protein. The data show roughly 640,000 distinct CDR3 sequences, approximately 30% seen once. Germline CDR1 and CDR2: SQVTM and ANQGSEA. The CDR3 covers 13 residues. J gave up 4 bases and V 6 bases, and 8 bases lay outside the gene matches. Study conclusions and caveats: Long-lived and aged donors differed, with more naive CD4+ cells and higher diversity in the long-lived.

J is TRBJ2-5 and V is TRBV29-1; TRBD1 agrees at 7 bases. This receptor was taken from a woman older than 75 in good health. The sample was blood. Here the CDR3 DNA reads TGCAGCGTAGAGAACAGGGGTGGAGAGACCCAGTACTTC. It is translated as CSVENRGGETQYF.